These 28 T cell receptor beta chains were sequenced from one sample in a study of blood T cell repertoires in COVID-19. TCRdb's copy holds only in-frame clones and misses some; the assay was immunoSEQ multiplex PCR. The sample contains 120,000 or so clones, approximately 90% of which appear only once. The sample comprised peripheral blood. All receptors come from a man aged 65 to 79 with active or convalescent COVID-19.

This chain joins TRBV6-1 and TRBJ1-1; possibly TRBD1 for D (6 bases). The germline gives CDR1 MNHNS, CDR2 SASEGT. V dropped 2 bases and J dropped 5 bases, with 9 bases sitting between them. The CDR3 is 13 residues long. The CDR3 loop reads CASSERGKTEAFF. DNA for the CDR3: TGTGCCAGCAGTGAAAGGGGGAAGACTGAAGCTTTCTTT.

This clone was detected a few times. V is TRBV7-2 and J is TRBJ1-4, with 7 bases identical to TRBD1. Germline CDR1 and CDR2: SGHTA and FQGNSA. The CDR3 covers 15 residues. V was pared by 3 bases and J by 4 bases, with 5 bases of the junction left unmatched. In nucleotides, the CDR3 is TGTGCCAGCAGCTTTCACAGGGGCAATAATGAAAAACTGTTTTTT. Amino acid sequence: CASSFHRGNNEKLFF.

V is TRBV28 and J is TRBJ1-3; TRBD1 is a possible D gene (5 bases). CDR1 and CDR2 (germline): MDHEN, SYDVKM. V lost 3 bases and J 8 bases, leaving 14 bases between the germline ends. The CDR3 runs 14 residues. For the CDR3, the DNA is TGTGCCAGCAGTTTGCCCAGGGAGCGGGACACCATATATTTT. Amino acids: CASSLPRERDTIYF.

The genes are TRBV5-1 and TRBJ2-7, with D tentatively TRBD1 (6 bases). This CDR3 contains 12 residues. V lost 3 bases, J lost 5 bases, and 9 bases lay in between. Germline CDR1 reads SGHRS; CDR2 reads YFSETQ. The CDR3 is CASSWTADEQYF. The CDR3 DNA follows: TGCGCCAGCAGCTGGACAGCAGACGAGCAGTACTTC. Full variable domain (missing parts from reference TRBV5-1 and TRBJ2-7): KAGVTQTPRYLIKTRGQQVTLSCSPISGHRSVSWYQQTPGQGLQFLFEYFSETQRNKGNFPGRFSGRQFSNSRSEMNVSTLELGDSALYLCASSWTADEQYFGPGTRLTVT.

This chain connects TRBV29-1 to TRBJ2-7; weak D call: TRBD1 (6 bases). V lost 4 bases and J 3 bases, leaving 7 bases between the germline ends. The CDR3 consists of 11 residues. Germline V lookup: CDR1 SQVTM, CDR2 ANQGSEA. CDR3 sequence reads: CSVGDNYEQYF. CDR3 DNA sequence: TGCAGCGTTGGGGACAACTACGAGCAGTACTTC.

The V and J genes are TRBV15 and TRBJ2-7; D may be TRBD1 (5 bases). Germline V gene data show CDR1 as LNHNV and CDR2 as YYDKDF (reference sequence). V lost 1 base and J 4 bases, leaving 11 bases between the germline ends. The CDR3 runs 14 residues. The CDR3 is CATSRAGPEYEQYF. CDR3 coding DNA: TGTGCCACCAGCAGAGCAGGGCCTGAATACGAGCAGTACTTC.

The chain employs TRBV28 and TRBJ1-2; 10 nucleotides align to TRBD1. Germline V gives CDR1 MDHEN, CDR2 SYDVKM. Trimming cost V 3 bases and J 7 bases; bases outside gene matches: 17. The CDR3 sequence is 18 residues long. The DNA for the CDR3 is TGTGCCAGCAGTTTCTCTAGAGGGACAGGGGCCCGGGCAAGTGGCTACACCTTC. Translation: CASSFSRGTGARASGYTF.

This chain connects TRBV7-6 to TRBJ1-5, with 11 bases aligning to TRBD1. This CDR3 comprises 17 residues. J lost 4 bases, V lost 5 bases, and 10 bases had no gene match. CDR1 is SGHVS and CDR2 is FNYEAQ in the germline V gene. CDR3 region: CASSERTGGWDNQPQHF. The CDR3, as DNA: TGTGCCAGCAGCGAAAGGACAGGGGGCTGGGATAATCAGCCCCAGCATTTT.

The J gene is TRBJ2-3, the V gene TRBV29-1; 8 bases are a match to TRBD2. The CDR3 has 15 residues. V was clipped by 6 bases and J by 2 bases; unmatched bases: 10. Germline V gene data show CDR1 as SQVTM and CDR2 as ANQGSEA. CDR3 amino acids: CSVGAAGDPTDTQYF. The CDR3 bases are TGCAGCGTCGGGGCAGCGGGAGATCCCACAGATACGCAGTATTTT.

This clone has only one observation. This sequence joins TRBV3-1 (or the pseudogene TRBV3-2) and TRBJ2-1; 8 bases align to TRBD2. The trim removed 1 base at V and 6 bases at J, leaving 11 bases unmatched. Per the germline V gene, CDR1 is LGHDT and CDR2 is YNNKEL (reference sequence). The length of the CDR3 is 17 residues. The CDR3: CASSQGAPGLGANEQFF. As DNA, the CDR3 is TGTGCCAGCAGCCAAGGGGCCCCGGGACTAGGAGCCAATGAGCAGTTCTTC.

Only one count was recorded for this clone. In nucleotides, the CDR3 is TGTGCCAGCTCACCTCCAGTTGGAGCTAGCACAGATACGCAGTATTTT. Translation gives CASSPPVGASTDTQYF. The chain employs TRBV18 and TRBJ2-3; D remains unclear. Trimming shortened V by 3 bases and J by 0 bases, and 13 bases separated the two germline ends. Germline V CDR1 and CDR2: KGHSH, LQKENI. CDR3 length equals 16 residues.

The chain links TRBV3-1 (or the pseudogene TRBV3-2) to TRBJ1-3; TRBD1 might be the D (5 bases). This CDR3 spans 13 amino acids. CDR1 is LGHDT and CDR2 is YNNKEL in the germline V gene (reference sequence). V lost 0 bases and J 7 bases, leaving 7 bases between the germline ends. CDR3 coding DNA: TGTGCCAGCAGCCAAGATGGGGCCAACACCATATATTTT. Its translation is CASSQDGANTIYF.

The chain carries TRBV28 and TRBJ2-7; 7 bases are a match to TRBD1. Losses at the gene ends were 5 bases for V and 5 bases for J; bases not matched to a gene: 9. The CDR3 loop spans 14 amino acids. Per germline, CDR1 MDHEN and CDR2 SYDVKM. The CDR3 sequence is CASSPLTGIHEQYF. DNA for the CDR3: TGTGCCAGCAGTCCCTTGACAGGGATCCACGAGCAGTACTTC.

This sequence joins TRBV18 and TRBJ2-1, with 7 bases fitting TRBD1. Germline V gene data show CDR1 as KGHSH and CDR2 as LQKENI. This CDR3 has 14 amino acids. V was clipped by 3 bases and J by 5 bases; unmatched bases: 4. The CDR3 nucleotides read TGTGCCAGCTCACCCGCCGGGACAGACAATGAGCAGTTCTTC. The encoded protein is CASSPAGTDNEQFF.

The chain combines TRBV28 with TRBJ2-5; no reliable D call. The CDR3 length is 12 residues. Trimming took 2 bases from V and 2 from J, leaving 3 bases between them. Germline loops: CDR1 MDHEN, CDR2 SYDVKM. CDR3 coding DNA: TGTGCCAGCAGTTTACAACAAGAGACCCAGTACTTC. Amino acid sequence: CASSLQQETQYF.

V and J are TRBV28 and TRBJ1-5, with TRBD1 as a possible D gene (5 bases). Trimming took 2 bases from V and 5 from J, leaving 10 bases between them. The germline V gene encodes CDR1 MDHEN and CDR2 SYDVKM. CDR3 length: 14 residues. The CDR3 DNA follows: TGTGCCAGCAGTTTAAGGGCAGGGTATCAGCCCCAGCATTTT. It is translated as CASSLRAGYQPQHF.

CDR3 sequence reads: CASSQDLAGRAWGGELFF. The CDR3 nucleotides are TGTGCCAGCAGCCAAGATCTCGCCGGGAGGGCTTGGGGCGGGGAGCTGTTTTTT. This chain links TRBV3-1 (or the pseudogene TRBV3-2) with TRBJ2-2, with TRBD2 matching over 8 bases. This CDR3 comprises 18 residues. The ends lost 0 bases at V and 7 bases at J; junction bases unmatched: 13. Germline CDR1 is LGHDT and CDR2 is YNNKEL (reference sequence).

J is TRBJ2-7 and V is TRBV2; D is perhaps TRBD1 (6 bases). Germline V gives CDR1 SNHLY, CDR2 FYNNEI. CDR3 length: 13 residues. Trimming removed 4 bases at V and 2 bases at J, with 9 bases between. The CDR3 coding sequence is TGTGCCAGCAGTGGGGCAGGGGCCTACGAGCAGTACTTC. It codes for CASSGAGAYEQYF.

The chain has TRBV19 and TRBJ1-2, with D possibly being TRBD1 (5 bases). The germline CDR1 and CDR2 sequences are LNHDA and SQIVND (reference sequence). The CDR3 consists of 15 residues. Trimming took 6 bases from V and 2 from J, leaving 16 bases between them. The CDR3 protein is CASSPAGPINYGYTF. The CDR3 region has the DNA TGTGCCAGTAGCCCCGCGGGGCCGATAAACTATGGCTACACCTTC.

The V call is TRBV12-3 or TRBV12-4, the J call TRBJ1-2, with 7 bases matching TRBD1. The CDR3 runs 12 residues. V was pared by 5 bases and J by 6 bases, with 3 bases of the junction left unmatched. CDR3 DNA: TGTGCCAGCAGTATAACAGGGGATGGCTACACCTTC. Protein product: CASSITGDGYTF.

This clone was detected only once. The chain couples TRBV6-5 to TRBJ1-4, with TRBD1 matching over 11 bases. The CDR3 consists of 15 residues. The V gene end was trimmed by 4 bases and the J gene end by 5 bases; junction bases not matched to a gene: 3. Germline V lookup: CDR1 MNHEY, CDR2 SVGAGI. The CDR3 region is CASSSGTGGNEKLFF. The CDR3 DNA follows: TGTGCCAGCAGTTCCGGGACAGGGGGGAATGAAAAACTGTTTTTT.

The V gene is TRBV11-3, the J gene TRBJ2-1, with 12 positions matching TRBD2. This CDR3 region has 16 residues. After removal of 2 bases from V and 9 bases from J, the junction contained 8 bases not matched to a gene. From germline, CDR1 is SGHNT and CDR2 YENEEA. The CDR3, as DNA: TGTGCCAGCAGCTTAAGGACTAGCGGGGTGGGTGGTGAGCAGTTCTTC. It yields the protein CASSLRTSGVGGEQFF.

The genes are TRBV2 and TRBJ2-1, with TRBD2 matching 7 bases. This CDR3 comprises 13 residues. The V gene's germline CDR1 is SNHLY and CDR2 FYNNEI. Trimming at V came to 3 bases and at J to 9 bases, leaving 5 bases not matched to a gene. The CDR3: CASSDLGGSEQFF. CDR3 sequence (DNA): TGTGCCAGCAGTGACCTCGGCGGGAGTGAGCAGTTCTTC.

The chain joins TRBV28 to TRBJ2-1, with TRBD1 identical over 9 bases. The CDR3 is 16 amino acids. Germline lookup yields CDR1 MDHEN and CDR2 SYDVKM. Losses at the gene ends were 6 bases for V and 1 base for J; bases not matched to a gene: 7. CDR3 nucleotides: TGTGCCAGCAGCTCAACGGGACAGGGATCCTACAATGAGCAGTTCTTC. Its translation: CASSSTGQGSYNEQFF. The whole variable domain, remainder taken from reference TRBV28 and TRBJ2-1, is DVKVTQSSRYLVKRTGEKVFLECVQDMDHENMFWYRQDPGLGLRLIYFSYDVKMKEKGDIPEGYSVSREKKERFSLILESASTNQTSMYLCASSSTGQGSYNEQFFGPGTRLTVL.

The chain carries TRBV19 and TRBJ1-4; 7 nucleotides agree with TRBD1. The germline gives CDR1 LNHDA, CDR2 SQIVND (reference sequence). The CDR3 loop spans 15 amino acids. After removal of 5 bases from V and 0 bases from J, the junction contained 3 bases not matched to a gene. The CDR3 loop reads CASSPGQATNEKLFF. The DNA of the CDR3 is TGTGCCAGTAGTCCAGGACAGGCAACTAATGAAAAACTGTTTTTT.

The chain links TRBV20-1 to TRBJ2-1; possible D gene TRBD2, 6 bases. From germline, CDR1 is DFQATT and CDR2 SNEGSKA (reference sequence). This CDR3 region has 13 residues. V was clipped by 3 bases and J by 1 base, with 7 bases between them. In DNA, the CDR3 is TGCAGTGCTAGTCGGGGGTCCTACAATGAGCAGTTCTTC. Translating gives CSASRGSYNEQFF.

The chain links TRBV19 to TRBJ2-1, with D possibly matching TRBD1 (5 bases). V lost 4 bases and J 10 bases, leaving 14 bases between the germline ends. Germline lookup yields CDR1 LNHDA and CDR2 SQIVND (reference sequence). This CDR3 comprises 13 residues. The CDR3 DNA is TGTGCCAGTAGTACGGGTAGGACAAGGGAGCAGTTCTTC. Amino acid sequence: CASSTGRTREQFF. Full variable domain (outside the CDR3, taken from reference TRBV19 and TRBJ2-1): DGGITQSPKYLFRKEGQNVTLSCEQNLNHDAMYWYRQDPGQGLRLIYYSQIVNDFQKGDIAEGYSVSREKKESFPLTVTSAQKNPTAFYLCASSTGRTREQFFGPGTRLTVL.

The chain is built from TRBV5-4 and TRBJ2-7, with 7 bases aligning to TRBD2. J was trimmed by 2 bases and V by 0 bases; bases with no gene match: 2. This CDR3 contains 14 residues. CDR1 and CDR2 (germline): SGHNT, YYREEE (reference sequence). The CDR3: CASSLGGSPYEQYF. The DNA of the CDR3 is TGTGCCAGCAGCTTGGGCGGGAGCCCCTACGAGCAGTACTTC.